A single sample gave rise to the 30 T cell receptor beta chains below, sequenced in a study of T cell repertoires in ileal Crohn's disease. Measured with immunoSEQ multiplex PCR; TCRdb has only the in-frame clones, and not every one. The sample includes about 5,400 clones, over 80% seen only once; the top ten take roughly 19%. The time point was: inflamed ileum from the surgical specimen. Sequencing input: ileal tissue. The receptors derive from an adult with Crohn's disease.

The V gene is TRBV19, the J gene TRBJ2-5, with 9 bases fitting TRBD1. The V segment lost 3 bases and the J segment 3 bases; nucleotides outside the gene matches: 5. The CDR3 runs to 15 residues. Germline CDR1 reads LNHDA; CDR2 reads SQIVND (reference sequence). CDR3 sequence reads: CASSITGTGKETQYF. The DNA for the CDR3 is TGTGCCAGTAGTATTACCGGGACAGGGAAAGAGACCCAGTACTTC.

This clone was picked up one time. This chain uses TRBV7-3 with TRBJ2-7, with a weak D call TRBD2 (6 bases). The V gene lost 5 bases and the J gene lost 0 bases, with 32 bases spanning the gap. CDR1 and CDR2 from the germline V gene are SGHTA and FQGTGA. This CDR3 region has 21 residues. The CDR3 is CASSPARFILVGGPSSYEQYF. CDR3 sequence (DNA): TGTGCCAGCAGCCCAGCCCGATTTATCCTAGTGGGGGGACCAAGCTCCTACGAGCAGTACTTC.

The J gene is TRBJ2-3, the V gene TRBV5-1; D uncertain. CDR3 length equals 14 residues. V shed 0 bases and J shed 2 bases, with 7 bases lying between them. The V gene's germline CDR1 is SGHRS and CDR2 YFSETQ. Here the CDR3 reads CASSLEQATDTQYF. CDR3 in DNA: TGCGCCAGCAGCTTGGAACAAGCCACAGATACGCAGTATTTT.

The chain links TRBV9 to TRBJ1-3; no reliable D call. The CDR3 extends over 15 amino acids. Germline V gene sequence: CDR1 SGDLS, CDR2 YYNGEE. With 0 bases removed from V and 3 bases from J, the gap between germline ends came to 10 bases. The CDR3 loop reads CASSVVGLYGNTIYF. The CDR3, as DNA: TGTGCCAGCAGCGTAGTCGGATTATATGGAAACACCATATATTTT.

The chain is built from TRBV6-1 and TRBJ2-3, with no clear D. Germline CDR1 reads MNHNS; CDR2 reads SASEGT. The CDR3 length is 11 residues. Trimming took 5 bases from V and 5 from J, leaving 5 bases between them. CDR3 DNA sequence: TGTGCCAGCAGTTTATTAGATACGCAGTATTTT. Translating it yields CASSLLDTQYF.

This sequence joins TRBV7-2 and TRBJ2-2; TRBD2 is a possible D gene (5 bases). V was pared by 0 bases and J by 7 bases, with 12 bases between. Germline assignment: CDR1 SGHTA and CDR2 FQGNSA. The CDR3 has 15 residues. The CDR3: CASSLAIGSYGELFF. The DNA of the CDR3 is TGTGCCAGCAGCTTAGCGATAGGGAGTTACGGGGAGCTGTTTTTT.

This clone has only a few counts. V is TRBV19 and J is TRBJ2-1; no firm D call. The germline V gene encodes CDR1 LNHDA and CDR2 SQIVND (reference sequence). V was shortened by 3 bases and J by 10 bases, with 16 bases between the two germline ends. This CDR3 contains 14 residues. The CDR3 DNA sequence: TGTGCCAGTAGTATTTTTGTTCAGACTCCGGAGCAGTTCTTC. Its protein is CASSIFVQTPEQFF.

The genes are TRBV7-2 and TRBJ2-1; TRBD2 might be the D (6 bases). Looked up from germline, CDR1 is SGHTA and CDR2 is FQGNSA. The V end was cut by 5 bases, the J end by 0 bases, with 8 bases between. The CDR3 has 14 residues. The CDR3 DNA reads as TGTGCCAGCAGCCGGGACTTCTCCTACAATGAGCAGTTCTTC. Translating it yields CASSRDFSYNEQFF.

The V gene is TRBV15, the J gene TRBJ2-1; D gene uncertain. Looked up from germline, CDR1 is LNHNV and CDR2 is YYDKDF (reference sequence). V shed 0 bases and J shed 10 bases, with 10 bases lying between them. The length of the CDR3 is 13 residues. The CDR3 spells CATSRDPSLEQFF. CDR3 sequence (DNA): TGTGCCACCAGCAGAGATCCTTCGCTCGAGCAGTTCTTC.

The CDR3 spells CAWSSAYNQPQHF. In nucleotides, the CDR3 is TGTGCCTGGAGTTCAGCCTACAATCAGCCCCAGCATTTT. The chain links TRBV30 to TRBJ1-5; D unclear. V dropped 2 bases and J dropped 3 bases, with 8 bases sitting between them. Germline lookup yields CDR1 GTSNPN and CDR2 SVGIG (reference sequence). This CDR3 has 13 residues.

The chain has TRBV9 and TRBJ1-6; unclear D gene. V lost 2 bases and J 6 bases, leaving 6 bases between the germline ends. The length of the CDR3 is 13 residues. The germline V gene encodes CDR1 SGDLS and CDR2 YYNGEE. The CDR3 is CASSVGGNSPLHF. CDR3 nucleotides: TGTGCCAGCAGCGTCGGCGGTAATTCACCCCTCCACTTT.

The rearrangement links TRBV29-1 to TRBJ2-1, with 8 nucleotides matching TRBD1. Germline CDR1 reads SQVTM; CDR2 reads ANQGSEA. This CDR3 comprises 14 residues. V lost 4 bases, J lost 3 bases, and 5 bases stayed unmatched. CDR3 residues: CSVGTGGGYNEQFF. The DNA for the CDR3 is TGCAGCGTTGGAACAGGGGGAGGCTACAATGAGCAGTTCTTC.

The V call is TRBV4-2, the J call TRBJ2-7, with TRBD2 identical over 12 bases. CDR1 is LGHNA, CDR2 YNFKEQ, per germline. Germline trimming cut 0 bases from V and 6 bases from J; bases unmatched to any gene: 3. The CDR3 length is 15 residues. CDR3 bases: TGTGCCAGCAGCCAAGATGAGACTAGCGGGAGCGAGCAGTACTTC. This codes for CASSQDETSGSEQYF.

The chain uses TRBV7-2 and TRBJ2-1, with 8 bases fitting TRBD1. Germline CDR1 and CDR2: SGHTA and FQGNSA. The ends lost 6 bases at V and 1 base at J; junction bases unmatched: 2. The CDR3 has 14 residues. The CDR3 DNA reads as TGTGCCAGCAGTACAGGGGGGTCCTACAATGAGCAGTTCTTC. Encoded protein: CASSTGGSYNEQFF.

The chain uses TRBV2 and TRBJ2-3; D remains ambiguous. Germline values: CDR1 SNHLY, CDR2 FYNNEI. This CDR3 spans 13 amino acids. V lost 3 bases and J 4 bases, leaving 8 bases between the germline ends. This CDR3 is CASSDETPDTQYF. CDR3 DNA: TGTGCCAGCAGTGATGAGACCCCAGATACGCAGTATTTT.

This clone is a singleton in its sample. The J gene is TRBJ2-5, the V gene TRBV11-2; D call uncertain. Germline assignment: CDR1 SGHAT and CDR2 FQNNGV. V was clipped by 6 bases and J by 5 bases, with 10 bases between them. The CDR3 is made up of 12 amino acids. The DNA of the CDR3 is TGTGCCAGCAGATACGGTGAGGAGACCCAGTACTTC. It translates to CASRYGEETQYF.

This chain links TRBV29-1 with TRBJ2-1, with TRBD1 matching 7 bases. With V trimmed by 3 bases and J by 2 bases, 10 bases remained unmatched. Germline V gives CDR1 SQVTM, CDR2 ANQGSEA. The CDR3 covers 16 residues. The CDR3 nucleotides read TGCAGCGTTGATCTTAGGGGACAGCCACCCTACAATGAGCAGTTCTTC. This encodes CSVDLRGQPPYNEQFF.

The J gene is TRBJ2-3, the V gene TRBV7-3; D might be TRBD1 (6 bases). The CDR3 is 15 amino acids. With 2 bases removed from V and 0 bases from J, the gap between germline ends came to 9 bases. Germline CDR1 SGHTA, CDR2 FQGTGA. The CDR3 DNA reads as TGTGCCAGCAGCTTACAGGACAGAAGCACAGATACGCAGTATTTT. As protein: CASSLQDRSTDTQYF.

A few counts support this clone. V gene TRBV27 combines with J gene TRBJ2-7; the D gene is possibly TRBD1 (8 bases). Germline CDR1 MNHEY, CDR2 SMNVEV (reference sequence). V lost 10 bases and J 3 bases, leaving 19 bases between the germline ends. This CDR3 has 14 residues. Here the CDR3 reads CAIRGRGINYEQYF. CDR3 in DNA: TGTGCCATCAGGGGGCGGGGGATAAACTACGAGCAGTACTTC.

The chain couples TRBV5-1 to TRBJ2-3; D might be TRBD1 (7 bases). The ends were cut back, 3 bases at V and 0 bases at J, with 8 bases in the middle. CDR1 and CDR2 from the germline V gene are SGHRS and YFSETQ. The CDR3 runs to 14 residues. CDR3 in amino acids: CASSSGGSTDTQYF. The CDR3 DNA follows: TGCGCCAGCAGCTCAGGGGGGAGCACAGATACGCAGTATTTT.

The genes are TRBV5-4 and TRBJ2-7; 11 positions match TRBD2. The J segment lost 3 bases and the V segment lost 4 bases, leaving 9 bases of the junction unmatched. The CDR3 runs to 16 residues. Germline CDR1 SGHNT, CDR2 YYREEE (reference sequence). The CDR3 sequence: CASSNPGLAVDYEQYF. The CDR3 DNA reads TGTGCCAGCAGCAACCCGGGACTAGCGGTTGACTACGAGCAGTACTTC.

The chain has TRBV6-5 and TRBJ1-2, with unresolved D. V was clipped by 5 bases and J by 0 bases, with 10 bases between them. The CDR3 runs to 14 residues. Germline loops: CDR1 MNHEY, CDR2 SVGAGI. CDR3: CASSNSPANYGYTF. CDR3 coding DNA: TGTGCCAGCAGTAATAGCCCAGCTAACTATGGCTACACCTTC.

This chain links TRBV5-6 with TRBJ1-1, with TRBD1 as a possible D gene (5 bases). V was shortened by 4 bases and J by 6 bases, with 10 bases between the two germline ends. This CDR3 spans 12 amino acids. The V gene's germline CDR1 is SGHDT and CDR2 YYEEEE. The CDR3 sequence: CASSPAGAEAFF. DNA of the CDR3: TGTGCCAGCAGCCCGGCGGGGGCTGAAGCTTTCTTT.

This clone was picked up one time. The chain recombines TRBV27 with TRBJ2-1; 11 bases agree with TRBD2. CDR1 is MNHEY, CDR2 SMNVEV, per germline (reference sequence). The CDR3 length is 20 residues. Trimming cost V 2 bases and J 4 bases; bases outside gene matches: 16. In DNA form, the CDR3 reads TGTGCCAGCAGTTTAGGTGTCACCCGGACTCGGACTAGCGGGTACAATGAGCAGTTCTTC. It encodes CASSLGVTRTRTSGYNEQFF.

This clone was seen more than once but under ten times. The chain combines TRBV19 with TRBJ2-1; D perhaps matches TRBD1 (6 bases). The V end lost 3 bases, the J end lost 6 bases, and 18 bases lay between the germline ends. CDR3 size: 16 residues. Germline assignment: CDR1 LNHDA and CDR2 SQIVND (reference sequence). CDR3 nucleotides: TGTGCCAGTAGTATTCGTTGGACAGTGGTGGGCAATGAGCAGTTCTTC. This translates into CASSIRWTVVGNEQFF.

The V call is TRBV6-4, the J call TRBJ2-6; 9 bases line up with TRBD1. This CDR3 region has 16 residues. Germline CDR1 reads MRHNA; CDR2 reads SNTAGT. V gave up 6 bases and J gave up 1 base; unmatched junction bases: 4. This CDR3 reads CASSRTGESGANVLTF. The CDR3 nucleotides are TGTGCCAGCAGCAGGACAGGGGAATCTGGGGCCAACGTCCTGACTTTC.

CDR3 sequence: CASSDPGMYTEAFF. The CDR3 DNA is TGTGCCAGCAGTGATCCGGGAATGTACACTGAAGCTTTCTTT. This sequence joins TRBV6-1 and TRBJ1-1; D gene ambiguous. With 3 bases removed from V and 3 bases from J, the gap between germline ends came to 11 bases. The germline gives CDR1 MNHNS, CDR2 SASEGT. There are 14 residues in the CDR3.

The chain uses TRBV7-8 and TRBJ2-7; TRBD2 matches 11 bases. J lost 4 bases, V lost 5 bases, and 10 bases had no gene match. This CDR3 comprises 16 residues. Germline lookup yields CDR1 SGHVS and CDR2 FQNEAQ. CDR3 sequence reads: CASSKASGGFSYEQYF. Here the CDR3 DNA reads TGTGCCAGCAGCAAAGCTAGCGGGGGGTTTTCGTACGAGCAGTACTTC.

This chain uses TRBV5-1 with TRBJ1-2, with D perhaps matching TRBD1 (6 bases). CDR1 and CDR2 (germline): SGHRS, YFSETQ. V was pared by 4 bases and J by 4 bases, with 14 bases between. This CDR3 spans 14 amino acids. In DNA form, the CDR3 reads TGCGCCAGCAGCAGTGGACAGCCGGGCTATGGCTACACCTTC. Residues: CASSSGQPGYGYTF.

This clone was recorded once. The chain joins TRBV30 to TRBJ2-3; perhaps TRBD2 as D (7 bases). The V end lost 2 bases, the J end lost 4 bases, and 16 bases lay between the germline ends. The CDR3 is 15 amino acids. Germline CDR1 GTSNPN, CDR2 SVGIG (reference sequence). CDR3 loop: CAWSKGGVNPDTQYF. The CDR3 DNA follows: TGTGCCTGGAGTAAGGGGGGGGTTAACCCAGATACGCAGTATTTT. Drawing the rest from reference TRBV30 and TRBJ2-3, the complete variable domain is SQTIHQWPATLVQPVGSPLSLECTVEGTSNPNLYWYRQAAGRGLQLLFYSVGIGQISSEVPQNLSASRPQDRQFILSSKKLLLSDSGFYLCAWSKGGVNPDTQYFGPGTRLTVL.